One T cell receptor beta chain is described in this entry. Antigen unknown. These data originate in a study of T cell responses to AZD1222 COVID-19 vaccine. The method was immunoSEQ multiplex PCR; TCRdb's version includes in-frame clones alone and lacks a portion of them. Among around 150,000 clones listed, 80% to 95% were seen once. Germline CDR1 and CDR2: LNHDA and SQIVND (reference sequence). This CDR3 comprises 15 residues. With V trimmed by 3 bases and J by 5 bases, 4 bases remained unmatched. Overall study findings and caveats: Spike as a whole was targeted by vaccine-associated CD4 TCRs, dominant at 160-218 and 743-854.

This receptor was taken from an adult in good health. The V call is TRBV19, the J call TRBJ2-5; TRBD1 aligns across 12 bases. The material was peripheral blood, obtained on day 0 of AZD1222 vaccination. This CDR3 is CASSMLGTGGETQYF. DNA of the CDR3: TGTGCCAGTAGTATGCTCGGGACAGGGGGCGAGACCCAGTACTTC.